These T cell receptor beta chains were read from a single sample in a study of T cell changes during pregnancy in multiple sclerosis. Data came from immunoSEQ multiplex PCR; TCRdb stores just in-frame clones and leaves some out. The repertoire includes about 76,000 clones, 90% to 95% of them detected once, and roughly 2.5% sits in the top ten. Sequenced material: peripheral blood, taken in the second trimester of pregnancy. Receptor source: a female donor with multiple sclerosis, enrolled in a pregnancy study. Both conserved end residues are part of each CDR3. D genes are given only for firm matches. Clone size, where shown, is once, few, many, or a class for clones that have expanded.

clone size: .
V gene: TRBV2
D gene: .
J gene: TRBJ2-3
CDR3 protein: CASDSHLTTDTQYF

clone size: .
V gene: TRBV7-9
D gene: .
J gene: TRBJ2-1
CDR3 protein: CASSPLATQNNEQFF

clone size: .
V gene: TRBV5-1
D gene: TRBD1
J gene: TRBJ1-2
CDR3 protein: CASSTGQGANYGYTF

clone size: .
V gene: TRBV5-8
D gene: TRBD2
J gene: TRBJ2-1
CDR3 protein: CASSGPGGLYNEQFF

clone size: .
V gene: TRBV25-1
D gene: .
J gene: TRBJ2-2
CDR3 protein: CASSPRGRNTGELFF

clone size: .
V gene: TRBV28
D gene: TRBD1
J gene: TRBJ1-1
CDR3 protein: CASKSGTVVNTEAFF

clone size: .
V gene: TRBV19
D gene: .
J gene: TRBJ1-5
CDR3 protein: CASNVRGNQPQHF

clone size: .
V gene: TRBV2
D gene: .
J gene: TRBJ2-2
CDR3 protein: CASSDGSSGELFF

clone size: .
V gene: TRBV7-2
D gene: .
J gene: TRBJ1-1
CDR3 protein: CASSSPTPLRTEAFF

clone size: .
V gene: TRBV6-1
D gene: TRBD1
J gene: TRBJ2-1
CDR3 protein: CASSGQGSAYNEQFF

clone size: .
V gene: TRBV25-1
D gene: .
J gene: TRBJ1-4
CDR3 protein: CASTDWGATNEKLFF

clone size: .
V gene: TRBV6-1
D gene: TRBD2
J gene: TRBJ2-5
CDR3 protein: CASSALAVETQYF

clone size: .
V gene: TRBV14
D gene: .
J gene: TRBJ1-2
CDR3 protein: CASSQVQVGGYGYTF

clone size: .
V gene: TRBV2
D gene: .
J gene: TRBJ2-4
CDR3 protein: CASSEGLAKNIQYF

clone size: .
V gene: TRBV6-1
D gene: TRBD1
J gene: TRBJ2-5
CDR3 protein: CASGPTGSLETQYF

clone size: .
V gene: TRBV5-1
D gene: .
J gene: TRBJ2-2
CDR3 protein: CASRGAGNTGELFF

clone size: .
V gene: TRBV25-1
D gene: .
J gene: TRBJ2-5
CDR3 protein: CASSESVKETQYF

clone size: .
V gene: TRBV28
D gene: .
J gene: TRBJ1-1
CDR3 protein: CASSPGGMNTEAFF

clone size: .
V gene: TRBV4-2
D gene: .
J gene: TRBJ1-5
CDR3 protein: CASSQVEAGAQPQHF

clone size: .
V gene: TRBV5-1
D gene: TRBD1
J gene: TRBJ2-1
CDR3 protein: CASETGTVYNEQFF

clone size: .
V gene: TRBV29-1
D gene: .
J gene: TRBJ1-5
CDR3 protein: CSVLGPGDVQPQHF

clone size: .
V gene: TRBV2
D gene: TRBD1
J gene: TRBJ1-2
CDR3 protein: CASSERWGQGHGYTF

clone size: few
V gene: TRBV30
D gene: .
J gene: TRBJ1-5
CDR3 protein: CAWNQENQPQHF

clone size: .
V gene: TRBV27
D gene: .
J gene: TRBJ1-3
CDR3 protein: CASRATGDSGNTIYF

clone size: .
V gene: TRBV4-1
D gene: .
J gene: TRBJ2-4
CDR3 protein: CASSQPWDWPKNIQYF

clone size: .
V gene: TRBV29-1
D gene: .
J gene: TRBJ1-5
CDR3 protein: CSVVGFAVNNQPQHF

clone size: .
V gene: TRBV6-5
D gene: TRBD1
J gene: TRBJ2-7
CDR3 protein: CASSYAGQGVEEQYF

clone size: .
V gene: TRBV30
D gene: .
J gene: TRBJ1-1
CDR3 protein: CAWSVPPYGGSNPEAFF

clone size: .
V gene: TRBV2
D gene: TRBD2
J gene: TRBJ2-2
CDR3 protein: CANLITTSGGPNTGELFF

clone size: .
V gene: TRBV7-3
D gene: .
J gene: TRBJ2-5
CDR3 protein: CASSFGREETQYF

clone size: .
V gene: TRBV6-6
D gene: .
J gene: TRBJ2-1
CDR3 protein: CASHGLRANEQFF

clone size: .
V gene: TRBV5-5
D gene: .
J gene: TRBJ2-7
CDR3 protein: CASSPGTYYEQYF

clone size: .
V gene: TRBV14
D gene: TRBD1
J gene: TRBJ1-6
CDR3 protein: CASSLRTGAGSPLHF

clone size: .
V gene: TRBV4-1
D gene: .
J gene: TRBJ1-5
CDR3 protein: CASSLRDNDNQPQHF

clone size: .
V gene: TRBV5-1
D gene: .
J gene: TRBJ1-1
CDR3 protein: CASSFLGGRGTEAFF

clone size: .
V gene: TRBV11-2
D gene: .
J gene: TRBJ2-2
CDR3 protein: CASSFVGSGELFF

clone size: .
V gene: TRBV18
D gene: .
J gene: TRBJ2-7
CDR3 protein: CASSPYGLDEQYF

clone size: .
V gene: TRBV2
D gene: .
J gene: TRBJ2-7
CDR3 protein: CASSESWTYEQYF

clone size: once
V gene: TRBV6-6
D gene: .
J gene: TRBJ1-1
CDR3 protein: CASRMRESAEAFF

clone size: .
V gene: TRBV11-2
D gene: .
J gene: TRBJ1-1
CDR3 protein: CASSVMRGSGTEAFF

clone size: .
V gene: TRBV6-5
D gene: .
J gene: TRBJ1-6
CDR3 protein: CASSFGVGISPLHF

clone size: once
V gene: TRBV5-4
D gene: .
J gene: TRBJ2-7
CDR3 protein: CASSSVKQASYEQYF

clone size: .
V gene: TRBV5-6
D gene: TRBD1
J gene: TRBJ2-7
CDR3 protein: CASSSQRRQGRSYEQYF

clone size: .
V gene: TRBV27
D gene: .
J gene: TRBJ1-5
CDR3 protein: CASSPLPGLGAGNQPQHF